This T cell receptor beta chain was profiled in a study of T-cell memory formation after mild COVID-19. Findings and limits, study-wide: Second-wave clones that peaked on day 37 lacked confirmed SARS-CoV-2 specificity.

About this clonotype: Its antigen is as yet unknown.

Via MiXCR, TCRdb re-called the 5' RACE reads, giving one row per CDR3 protein. Of 280,000 or so distinct CDR3 sequences listed, 8.2% are singletons. Trimming removed 0 bases from V and 3 bases from J, with 5 bases in between. The germline V gene has CDR1 SGDLS and CDR2 YYNGEE. The length of the CDR3 is 13 residues. What was sequenced was PBMCs or a T cell subset sorted from them (not recorded which). The chain links TRBV9 to TRBJ2-3; D ambiguous. This clonotype was obtained from a man between 18 and 29 years old who had mild COVID-19 (a few samples of this study predate the infection). Cell type and time point are not known. The CDR3 DNA sequence: TGTGCCAGCAGCGTAGACTCGACAGATACGCAGTATTTT. Protein product: CASSVDSTDTQYF.